This entry describes one T cell receptor (beta chain). Sequenced by immunoSEQ multiplex PCR; TCRdb stores in-frame clones only, minus some. The data contain more than 150,000 clones, 94% of them singletons. The data were obtained in a study of T cell responses to AZD1222 COVID-19 vaccine. The CDR3 extends over 16 amino acids. This sequence was found in an adult in good health. The chain combines TRBV1 with TRBJ2-1; the table's D gene call, TRBD2, was not cross checked with the DNA. TRBV1 is classified as a pseudogene. The input for sequencing was peripheral blood, taken on day 0 of AZD1222 vaccination. The CDR3 DNA is TGCACCAGCAGCCAAGATCGTTTCGGCGGGAACCATGAGCAGTTCTTC. It translates to CTSSQDRFGGNHEQFF.